The 3 T cell receptor beta chains reported below all come from one sample, sequenced in a study of T cells in Graves' hyperthyroidism and ophthalmopathy. Researchers amplified the TCR beta CDR3 regions from RNA transcripts. Initially, a first-round RT-PCR of the TCR CDR3 employed the HTBI primer set. A single record per CDR3 protein comes from TCRdb applying MiXCR to the multiplex PCR reads. The sample lists about 500,000 distinct CDR3 sequences; around 43% were seen once. The sequenced material came from peripheral blood or thyroid tissue (not recorded which). These receptor sequences come from an adult woman with Graves' disease, either hyperthyroidism or ophthalmopathy (not recorded which).

This chain uses TRBV2 with TRBJ1-5; 7 nucleotides line up with TRBD1. CDR1 and CDR2 from the germline V gene are SNHLY and FYNNEI. Unmatched junction bases numbered 21, after V lost 8 bases and J lost 11 bases. This CDR3 region has 16 residues. The CDR3 nucleotides are TGTGCCAGCTGCCCCGGCGGGACAGAGTTCTCTGGGGCCCAGCATTTT. Translation: CASCPGGTEFSGAQHF.

This clonotype was seen a few times. The V gene is TRBV7-3, the J gene TRBJ2-7; TRBD1 might be the D (6 bases). V lost 4 bases to trimming and J lost 6 bases, with 13 bases between them. CDR1 SGHTA and CDR2 FQGTGA come from the germline V gene. The CDR3 loop spans 13 amino acids. CDR3 bases: TGTGCCAGCAGCTCAGACAGGTCGGGCGAGCAGTACTTC. It is translated as CASSSDRSGEQYF.

This clonotype was observed a handful of times. J is TRBJ2-7 and V is TRBV20-1; 8 bases are a match to TRBD2. The CDR3 runs to 15 residues. V gave up 0 bases and J gave up 3 bases; unmatched junction bases: 7. Germline CDR1 reads DFQATT; CDR2 reads SNEGSKA (reference sequence). The CDR3 coding sequence is TGCAGTGCTAGAGATCGCAGGACTAGCCTCTACGAGCAGTACTTC. It encodes CSARDRRTSLYEQYF.